The 5 T cell receptor beta chains given below trace back to one sample, sequenced in a study of vaccination and CD4 T cells after COVID-19. Treatment described: roughly 10-day PBMC culture with coronavirus spike peptide pools or control peptides (ViraFEST assay). From the unexposed donor, CD4+ T cells were collected ahead of the COVID-19 pandemic (2011-2018). With the Oncomine TCR Beta short-read assay, DNA from cultured CD4+ T cells was sequenced. TCRdb fed the PCR reads into MiXCR, producing one record per CDR3 protein. The profile shows roughly 4,800 distinct CDR3 sequences, over 55% of them singletons. The antigens these receptors bind are not known. Sequenced input: CD4+ T cells from blood, cultured in vitro. Receptor source: a human donor in good health.

The chain combines TRBV6-1 with TRBJ1-2; D is perhaps TRBD1 (6 bases). The CDR3 length is 17 residues. Between the trimmed V and J ends, which lost 3 bases and 4 bases, there was a span of 21 bases. Germline V gene lookup returns CDR1 MNHNS and CDR2 SASEGT. The CDR3 region has the DNA TGTGCCAGCAGTGAGAAGGATTATACAGGGTTTTCCTATGGCTACACCTTC. Protein sequence: CASSEKDYTGFSYGYTF.

The rearrangement joins TRBV7-9 to TRBJ2-7; tentatively, D is TRBD2 (5 bases). V gave up 5 bases and J gave up 9 bases, with 11 bases separating them. The V gene's germline CDR1 is SEHNR and CDR2 FQNEAQ (reference sequence). This CDR3 region has 11 residues. The CDR3 bases are TGTGCCAGCAGCCGAAGGGAGTGGCAGTACTTC. Its translation: CASSRREWQYF.

This clonotype showed up just a few times. CDR3 nucleotides: TGCAGTGCTAGATACCTAGCGGGAGTAGAGACCCAGTACTTC. It encodes CSARYLAGVETQYF. The rearrangement uses TRBV20-1 and TRBJ2-5; 10 bases are shared with TRBD2. J lost 4 bases, V lost 2 bases, and 4 bases had no gene match. The CDR3 is 14 amino acids. Looked up from germline, CDR1 is DFQATT and CDR2 is SNEGSKA (reference sequence).

The V gene is TRBV6-1, the J gene TRBJ1-2, with a possible D match to TRBD1 (5 bases). The germline gives CDR1 MNHNS, CDR2 SASEGT. This CDR3 is built from 14 residues. V shed 4 bases and J shed 2 bases, with 11 bases lying between them. CDR3 loop: CASSVGVWNYGYTF. CDR3 nucleotide sequence: TGTGCCAGCAGTGTGGGGGTTTGGAACTATGGCTACACCTTC.

The chain carries TRBV27 and TRBJ2-2, with D possibly matching TRBD1 (7 bases). This CDR3 is 15 amino acids long. Per the germline V gene, CDR1 is MNHEY and CDR2 is SMNVEV (reference sequence). The V end lost 6 bases, the J end lost 5 bases, and 16 bases lay between the germline ends. CDR3 residues: CASRIATGRTGELFF. The CDR3 DNA reads TGTGCCAGCAGAATCGCGACAGGGAGGACCGGGGAGCTGTTTTTT.